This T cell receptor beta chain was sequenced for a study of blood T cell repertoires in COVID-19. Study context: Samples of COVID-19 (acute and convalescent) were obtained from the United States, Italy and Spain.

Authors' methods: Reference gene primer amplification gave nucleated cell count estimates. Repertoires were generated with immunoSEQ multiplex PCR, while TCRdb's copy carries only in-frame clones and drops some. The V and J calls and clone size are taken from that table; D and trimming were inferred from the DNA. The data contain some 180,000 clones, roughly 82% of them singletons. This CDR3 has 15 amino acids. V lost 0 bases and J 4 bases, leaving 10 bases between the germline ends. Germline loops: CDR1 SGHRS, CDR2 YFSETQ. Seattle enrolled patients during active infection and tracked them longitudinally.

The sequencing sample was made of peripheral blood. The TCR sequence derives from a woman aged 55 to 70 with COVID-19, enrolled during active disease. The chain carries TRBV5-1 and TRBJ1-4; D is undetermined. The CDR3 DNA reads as TGCGCCAGCAGCTTGGATGGGCGATTTAATGAAAAACTGTTTTTT. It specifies CASSLDGRFNEKLFF.